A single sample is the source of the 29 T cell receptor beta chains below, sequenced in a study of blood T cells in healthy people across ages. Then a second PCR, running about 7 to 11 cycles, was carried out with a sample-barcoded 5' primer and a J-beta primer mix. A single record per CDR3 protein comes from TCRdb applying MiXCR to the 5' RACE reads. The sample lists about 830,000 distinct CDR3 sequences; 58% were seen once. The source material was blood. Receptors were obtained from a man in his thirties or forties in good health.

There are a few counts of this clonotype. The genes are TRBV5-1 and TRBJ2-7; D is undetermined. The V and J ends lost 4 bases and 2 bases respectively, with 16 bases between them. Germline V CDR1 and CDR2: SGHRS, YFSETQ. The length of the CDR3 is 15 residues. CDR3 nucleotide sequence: TGCGCCAGCAGCGACTTATCGGGTTTAGCCTACGAGCAGTACTTC. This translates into CASSDLSGLAYEQYF.

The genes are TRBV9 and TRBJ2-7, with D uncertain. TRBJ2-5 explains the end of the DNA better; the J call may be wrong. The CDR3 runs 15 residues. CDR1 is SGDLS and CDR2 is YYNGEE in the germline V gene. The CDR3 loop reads CASSVGAKLGETQYF. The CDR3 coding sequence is TGTGCCAGCAGCGTAGGAGCAAAATTGGGGGAGACCCAGTACTTC.

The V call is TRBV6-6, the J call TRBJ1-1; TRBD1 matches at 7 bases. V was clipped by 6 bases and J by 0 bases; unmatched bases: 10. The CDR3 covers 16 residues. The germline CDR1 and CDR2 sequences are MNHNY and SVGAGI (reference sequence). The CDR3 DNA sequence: TGTGCCAGCAGGCTAAAGGGGGCCACGCTGAACACTGAAGCTTTCTTT. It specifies CASRLKGATLNTEAFF.

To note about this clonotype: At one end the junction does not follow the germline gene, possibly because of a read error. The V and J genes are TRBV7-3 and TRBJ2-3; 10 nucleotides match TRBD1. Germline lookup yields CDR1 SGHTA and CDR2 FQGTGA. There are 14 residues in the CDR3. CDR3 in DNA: TGTGCCAGCAGCTTGGGGGACAGGGGAGATGCGCAGTATTTT. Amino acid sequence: CASSLGDRGDAQYF.

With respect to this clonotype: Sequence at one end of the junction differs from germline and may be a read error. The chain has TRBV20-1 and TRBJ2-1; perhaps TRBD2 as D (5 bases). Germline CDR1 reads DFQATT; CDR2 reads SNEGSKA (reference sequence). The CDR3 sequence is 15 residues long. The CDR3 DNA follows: TGCAGTACTAGAAAGACATCGAGCTCCTACAATGAGCAGTTCTTC. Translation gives CSTRKTSSSYNEQFF.

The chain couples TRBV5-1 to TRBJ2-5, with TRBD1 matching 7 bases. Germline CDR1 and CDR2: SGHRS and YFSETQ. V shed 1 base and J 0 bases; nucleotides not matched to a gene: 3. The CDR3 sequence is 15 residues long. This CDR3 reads CASSLTDRDQETQYF. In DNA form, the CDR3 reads TGCGCCAGCAGCTTGACCGACAGGGACCAAGAGACCCAGTACTTC.

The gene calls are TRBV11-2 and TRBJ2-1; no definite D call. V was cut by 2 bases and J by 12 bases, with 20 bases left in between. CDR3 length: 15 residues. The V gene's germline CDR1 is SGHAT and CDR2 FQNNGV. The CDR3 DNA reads TGTGCCAGCAGCTTATCCCTGGGCCCGATCCTTGGGCAGTTCTTC. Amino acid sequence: CASSLSLGPILGQFF.

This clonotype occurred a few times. The CDR3 DNA reads as TGTGCCTCCAAAAGCGGAGACCGGGGTCGGGAGACCCAGTACTTC. Its translation is CASKSGDRGRETQYF. The chain uses TRBV10-3 and TRBJ2-5; D may be TRBD2 (5 bases). There are 15 residues in the CDR3. Germline values: CDR1 ENHRY, CDR2 SYGVKD. Deletions cut 11 bases from V and 5 bases from J, with 24 bases between.

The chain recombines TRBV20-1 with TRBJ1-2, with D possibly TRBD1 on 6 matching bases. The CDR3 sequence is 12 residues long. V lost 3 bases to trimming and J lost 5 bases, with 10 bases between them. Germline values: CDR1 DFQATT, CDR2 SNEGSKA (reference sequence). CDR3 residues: CSASPDRYGYTF. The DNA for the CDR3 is TGCAGTGCTAGTCCGGACAGATATGGCTACACCTTC.

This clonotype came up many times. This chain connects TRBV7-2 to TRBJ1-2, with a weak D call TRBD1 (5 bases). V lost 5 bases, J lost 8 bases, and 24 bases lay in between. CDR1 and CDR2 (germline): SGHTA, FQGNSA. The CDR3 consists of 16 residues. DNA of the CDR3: TGTGCCAGCAGCAGAGAGCCGGGACGCATCGTCAGGGGCTACACCTTC. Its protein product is CASSREPGRIVRGYTF. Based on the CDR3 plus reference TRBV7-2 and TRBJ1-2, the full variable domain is GAGVSQSPSNKVTEKGKDVELRCDPISGHTALYWYRQSLGQGLEFLIYFQGNSAPDKSGLPSDRFSAERTGGSVSTLTIQRTQQEDSAVYLCASSREPGRIVRGYTFGSGTRLTVV.

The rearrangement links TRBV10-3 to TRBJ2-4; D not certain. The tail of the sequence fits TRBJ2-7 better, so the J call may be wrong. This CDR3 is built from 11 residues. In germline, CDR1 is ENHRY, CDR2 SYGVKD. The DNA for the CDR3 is TGTGCCATCCGGGCCATGTTCGAGCAGTACTTC. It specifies CAIRAMFEQYF.

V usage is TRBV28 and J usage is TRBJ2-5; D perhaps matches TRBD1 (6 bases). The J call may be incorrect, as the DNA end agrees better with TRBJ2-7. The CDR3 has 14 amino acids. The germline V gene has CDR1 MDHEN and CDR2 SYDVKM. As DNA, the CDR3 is TGTGCCAGCAGTTTGAAACAGGGCGGCCACGAGCAGTACTTC. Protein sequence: CASSLKQGGHEQYF.

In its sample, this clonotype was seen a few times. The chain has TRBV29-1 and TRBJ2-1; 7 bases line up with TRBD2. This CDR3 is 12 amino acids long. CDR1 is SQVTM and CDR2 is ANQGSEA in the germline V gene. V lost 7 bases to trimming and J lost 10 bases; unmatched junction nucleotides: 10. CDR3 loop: CSAPWAGVEQFF. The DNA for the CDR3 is TGCAGCGCCCCGTGGGCGGGAGTGGAGCAGTTCTTC.

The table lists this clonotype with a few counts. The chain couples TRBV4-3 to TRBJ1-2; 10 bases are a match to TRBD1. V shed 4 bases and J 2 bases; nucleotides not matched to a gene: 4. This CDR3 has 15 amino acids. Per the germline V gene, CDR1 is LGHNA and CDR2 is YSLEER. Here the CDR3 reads CASSRTTGGNYGYTF. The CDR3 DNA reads TGCGCCAGCAGCCGCACGACAGGGGGCAACTATGGCTACACCTTC.

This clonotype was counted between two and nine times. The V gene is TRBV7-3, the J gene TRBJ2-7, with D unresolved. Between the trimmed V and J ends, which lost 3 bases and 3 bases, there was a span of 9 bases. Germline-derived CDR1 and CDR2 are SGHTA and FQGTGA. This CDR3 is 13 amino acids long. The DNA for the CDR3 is TGTGCCAGCAGCTTCAGACTGGGCTACGAGCAGTACTTC. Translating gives CASSFRLGYEQYF.

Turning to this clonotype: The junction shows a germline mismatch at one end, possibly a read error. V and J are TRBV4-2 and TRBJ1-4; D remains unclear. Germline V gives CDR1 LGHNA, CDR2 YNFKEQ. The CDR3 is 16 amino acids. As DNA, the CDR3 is TGTGCCAGCAGCCAAGAAGCGACGGAAAATAATGGAAAACTGTTTTTT. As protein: CASSQEATENNGKLFF.

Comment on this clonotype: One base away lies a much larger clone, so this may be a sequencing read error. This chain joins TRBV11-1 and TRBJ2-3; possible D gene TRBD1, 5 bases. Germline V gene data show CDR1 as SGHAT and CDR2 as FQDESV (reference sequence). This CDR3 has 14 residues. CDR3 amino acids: CASSPGWNTDTQSF. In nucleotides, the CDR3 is TGTGCCAGCAGCCCAGGGTGGAACACAGATACGCAGTCTTTT.

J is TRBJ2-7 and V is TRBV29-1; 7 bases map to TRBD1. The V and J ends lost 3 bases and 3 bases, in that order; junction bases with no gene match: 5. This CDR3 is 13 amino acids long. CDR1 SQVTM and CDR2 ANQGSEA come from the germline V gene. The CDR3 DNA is TGCAGCGTTGAGGCCGGGACAGACTACGAGCAGTACTTC. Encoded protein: CSVEAGTDYEQYF.

The CDR3: CASRARGYTF. CDR3 bases: TGTGCCAGCAGGGCCAGGGGCTACACCTTC. V and J are TRBV6-6 and TRBJ1-2; the D is unclear. V lost 6 bases, J lost 8 bases, and 7 bases lay in between. CDR3 length: 10 amino acids. The germline V gene has CDR1 MNHNY and CDR2 SVGAGI (reference sequence).

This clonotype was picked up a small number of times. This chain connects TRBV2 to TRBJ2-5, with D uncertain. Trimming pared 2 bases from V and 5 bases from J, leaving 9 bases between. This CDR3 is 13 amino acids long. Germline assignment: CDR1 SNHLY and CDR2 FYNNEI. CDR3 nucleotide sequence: TGTGCCAGCAGTGAATACCCACGGGAGACCCAGTACTTC. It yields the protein CASSEYPRETQYF.

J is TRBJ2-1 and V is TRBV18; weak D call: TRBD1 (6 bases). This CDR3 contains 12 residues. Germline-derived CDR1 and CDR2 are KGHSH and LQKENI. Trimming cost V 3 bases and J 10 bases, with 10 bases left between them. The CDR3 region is CASSPIRGEQFF. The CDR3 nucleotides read TGTGCCAGCTCACCGATTAGGGGGGAGCAGTTCTTC.

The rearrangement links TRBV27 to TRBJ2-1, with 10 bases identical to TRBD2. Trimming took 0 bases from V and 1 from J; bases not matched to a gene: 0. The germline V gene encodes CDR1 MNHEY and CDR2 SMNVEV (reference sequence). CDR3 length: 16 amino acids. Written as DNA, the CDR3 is TGTGCCAGCAGTTTATCGGGACTAGCGTCCTACAATGAGCAGTTCTTC. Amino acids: CASSLSGLASYNEQFF.

CDR3 amino acids: CASSLEYSKETQYF. DNA for the CDR3: TGTGCCAGCAGCTTAGAATACAGCAAAGAGACCCAGTACTTC. The chain carries TRBV7-2 and TRBJ2-5, with D unclear. The germline V and J ends were trimmed by 1 base and 3 bases, with 9 bases remaining between them. Germline V lookup: CDR1 SGHTA, CDR2 FQGNSA. CDR3 length equals 14 residues.

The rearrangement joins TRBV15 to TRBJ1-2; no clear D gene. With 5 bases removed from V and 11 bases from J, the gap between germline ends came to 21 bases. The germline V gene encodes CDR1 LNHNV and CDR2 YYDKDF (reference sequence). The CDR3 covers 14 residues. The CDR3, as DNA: TGTGCCACCAGCCCCATATCGGGTGGCATACCTTACACCTTC. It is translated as CATSPISGGIPYTF.

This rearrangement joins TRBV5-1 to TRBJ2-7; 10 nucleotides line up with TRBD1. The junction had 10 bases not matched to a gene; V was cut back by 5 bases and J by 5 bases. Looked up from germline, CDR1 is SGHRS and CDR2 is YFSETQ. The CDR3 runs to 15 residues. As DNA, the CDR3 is TGCGCCAGCAGACCGACAGGGGGCTACAACCACGAGCAGTACTTC. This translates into CASRPTGGYNHEQYF.

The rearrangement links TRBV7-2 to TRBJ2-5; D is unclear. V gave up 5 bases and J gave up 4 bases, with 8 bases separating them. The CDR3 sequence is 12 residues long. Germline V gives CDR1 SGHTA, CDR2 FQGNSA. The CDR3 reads CASSLQIETQYF. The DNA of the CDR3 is TGTGCCAGCAGCCTTCAAATAGAGACCCAGTACTTC. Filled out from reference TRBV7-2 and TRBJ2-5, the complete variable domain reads GAGVSQSPSNKVTEKGKDVELRCDPISGHTALYWYRQSLGQGLEFLIYFQGNSAPDKSGLPSDRFSAERTGGSVSTLTIQRTQQEDSAVYLCASSLQIETQYFGPGTRLLVL.

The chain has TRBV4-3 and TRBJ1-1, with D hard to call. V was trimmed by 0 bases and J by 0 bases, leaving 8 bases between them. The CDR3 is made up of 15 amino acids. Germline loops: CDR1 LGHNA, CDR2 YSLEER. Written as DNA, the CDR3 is TGCGCCAGCAGCCAAGATCAAGTATTGAACACTGAAGCTTTCTTT. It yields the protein CASSQDQVLNTEAFF.

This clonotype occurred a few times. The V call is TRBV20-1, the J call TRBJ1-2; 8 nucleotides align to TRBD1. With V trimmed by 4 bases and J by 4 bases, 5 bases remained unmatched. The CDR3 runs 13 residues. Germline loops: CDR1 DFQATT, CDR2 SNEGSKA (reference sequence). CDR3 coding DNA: TGCAGTGCTAATAGTGGACAGGGCTATGGCTACACCTTC. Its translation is CSANSGQGYGYTF.

CDR3 sequence (DNA): TGTGCCAGCAGTTACGAGGGCAAAAACATTCAGTACTTC. Protein product: CASSYEGKNIQYF. This chain uses TRBV6-2 or TRBV6-3 with TRBJ2-4; TRBD2 might be the D (5 bases). V lost 2 bases and J lost 3, with 5 bases in between. The germline V gene has CDR1 MNHEY and CDR2 SVGEGT. This CDR3 has 13 residues.